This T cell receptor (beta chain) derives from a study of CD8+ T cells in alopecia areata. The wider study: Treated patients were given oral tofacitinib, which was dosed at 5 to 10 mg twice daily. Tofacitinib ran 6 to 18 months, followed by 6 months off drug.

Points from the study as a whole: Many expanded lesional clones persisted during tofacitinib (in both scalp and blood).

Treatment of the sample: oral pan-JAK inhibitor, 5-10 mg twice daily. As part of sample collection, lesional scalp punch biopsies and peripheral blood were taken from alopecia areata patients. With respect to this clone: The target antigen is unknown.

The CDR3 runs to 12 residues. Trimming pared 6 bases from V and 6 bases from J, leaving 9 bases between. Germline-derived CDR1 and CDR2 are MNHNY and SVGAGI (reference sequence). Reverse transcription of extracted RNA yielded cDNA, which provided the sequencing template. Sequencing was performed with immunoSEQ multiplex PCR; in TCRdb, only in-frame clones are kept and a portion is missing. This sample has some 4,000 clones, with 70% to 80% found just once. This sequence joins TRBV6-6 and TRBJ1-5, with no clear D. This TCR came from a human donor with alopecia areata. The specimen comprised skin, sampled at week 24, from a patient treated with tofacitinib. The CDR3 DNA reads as TGTGCCAGCAGCCGCCTTTCTCAGCCCCAGCATTTT. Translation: CASSRLSQPQHF.